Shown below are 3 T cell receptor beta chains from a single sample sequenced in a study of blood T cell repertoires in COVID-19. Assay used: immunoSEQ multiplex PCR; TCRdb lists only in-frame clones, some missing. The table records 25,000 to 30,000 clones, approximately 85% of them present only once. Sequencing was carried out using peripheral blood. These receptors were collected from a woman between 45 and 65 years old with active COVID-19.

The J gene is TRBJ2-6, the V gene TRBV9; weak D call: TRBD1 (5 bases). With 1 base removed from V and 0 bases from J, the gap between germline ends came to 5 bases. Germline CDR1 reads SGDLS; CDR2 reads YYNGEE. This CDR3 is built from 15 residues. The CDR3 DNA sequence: TGTGCCAGCAGCGTAACAGGCTCTGGGGCCAACGTCCTGACTTTC. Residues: CASSVTGSGANVLTF.

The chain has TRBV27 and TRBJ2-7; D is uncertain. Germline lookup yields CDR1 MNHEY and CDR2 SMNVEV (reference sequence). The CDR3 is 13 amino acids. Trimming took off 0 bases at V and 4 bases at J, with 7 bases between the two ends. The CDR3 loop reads CASSLSTGYEQYF. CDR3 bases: TGTGCCAGCAGTTTATCGACCGGGTACGAGCAGTACTTC.

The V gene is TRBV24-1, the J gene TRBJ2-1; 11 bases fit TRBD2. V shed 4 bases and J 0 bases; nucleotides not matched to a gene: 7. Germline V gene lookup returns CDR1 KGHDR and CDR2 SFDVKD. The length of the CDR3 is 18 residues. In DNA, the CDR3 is TGTGCCACCAGTGACCCGACTAGCGGGACCAGCTCCTACAATGAGCAGTTCTTC. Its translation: CATSDPTSGTSSYNEQFF.